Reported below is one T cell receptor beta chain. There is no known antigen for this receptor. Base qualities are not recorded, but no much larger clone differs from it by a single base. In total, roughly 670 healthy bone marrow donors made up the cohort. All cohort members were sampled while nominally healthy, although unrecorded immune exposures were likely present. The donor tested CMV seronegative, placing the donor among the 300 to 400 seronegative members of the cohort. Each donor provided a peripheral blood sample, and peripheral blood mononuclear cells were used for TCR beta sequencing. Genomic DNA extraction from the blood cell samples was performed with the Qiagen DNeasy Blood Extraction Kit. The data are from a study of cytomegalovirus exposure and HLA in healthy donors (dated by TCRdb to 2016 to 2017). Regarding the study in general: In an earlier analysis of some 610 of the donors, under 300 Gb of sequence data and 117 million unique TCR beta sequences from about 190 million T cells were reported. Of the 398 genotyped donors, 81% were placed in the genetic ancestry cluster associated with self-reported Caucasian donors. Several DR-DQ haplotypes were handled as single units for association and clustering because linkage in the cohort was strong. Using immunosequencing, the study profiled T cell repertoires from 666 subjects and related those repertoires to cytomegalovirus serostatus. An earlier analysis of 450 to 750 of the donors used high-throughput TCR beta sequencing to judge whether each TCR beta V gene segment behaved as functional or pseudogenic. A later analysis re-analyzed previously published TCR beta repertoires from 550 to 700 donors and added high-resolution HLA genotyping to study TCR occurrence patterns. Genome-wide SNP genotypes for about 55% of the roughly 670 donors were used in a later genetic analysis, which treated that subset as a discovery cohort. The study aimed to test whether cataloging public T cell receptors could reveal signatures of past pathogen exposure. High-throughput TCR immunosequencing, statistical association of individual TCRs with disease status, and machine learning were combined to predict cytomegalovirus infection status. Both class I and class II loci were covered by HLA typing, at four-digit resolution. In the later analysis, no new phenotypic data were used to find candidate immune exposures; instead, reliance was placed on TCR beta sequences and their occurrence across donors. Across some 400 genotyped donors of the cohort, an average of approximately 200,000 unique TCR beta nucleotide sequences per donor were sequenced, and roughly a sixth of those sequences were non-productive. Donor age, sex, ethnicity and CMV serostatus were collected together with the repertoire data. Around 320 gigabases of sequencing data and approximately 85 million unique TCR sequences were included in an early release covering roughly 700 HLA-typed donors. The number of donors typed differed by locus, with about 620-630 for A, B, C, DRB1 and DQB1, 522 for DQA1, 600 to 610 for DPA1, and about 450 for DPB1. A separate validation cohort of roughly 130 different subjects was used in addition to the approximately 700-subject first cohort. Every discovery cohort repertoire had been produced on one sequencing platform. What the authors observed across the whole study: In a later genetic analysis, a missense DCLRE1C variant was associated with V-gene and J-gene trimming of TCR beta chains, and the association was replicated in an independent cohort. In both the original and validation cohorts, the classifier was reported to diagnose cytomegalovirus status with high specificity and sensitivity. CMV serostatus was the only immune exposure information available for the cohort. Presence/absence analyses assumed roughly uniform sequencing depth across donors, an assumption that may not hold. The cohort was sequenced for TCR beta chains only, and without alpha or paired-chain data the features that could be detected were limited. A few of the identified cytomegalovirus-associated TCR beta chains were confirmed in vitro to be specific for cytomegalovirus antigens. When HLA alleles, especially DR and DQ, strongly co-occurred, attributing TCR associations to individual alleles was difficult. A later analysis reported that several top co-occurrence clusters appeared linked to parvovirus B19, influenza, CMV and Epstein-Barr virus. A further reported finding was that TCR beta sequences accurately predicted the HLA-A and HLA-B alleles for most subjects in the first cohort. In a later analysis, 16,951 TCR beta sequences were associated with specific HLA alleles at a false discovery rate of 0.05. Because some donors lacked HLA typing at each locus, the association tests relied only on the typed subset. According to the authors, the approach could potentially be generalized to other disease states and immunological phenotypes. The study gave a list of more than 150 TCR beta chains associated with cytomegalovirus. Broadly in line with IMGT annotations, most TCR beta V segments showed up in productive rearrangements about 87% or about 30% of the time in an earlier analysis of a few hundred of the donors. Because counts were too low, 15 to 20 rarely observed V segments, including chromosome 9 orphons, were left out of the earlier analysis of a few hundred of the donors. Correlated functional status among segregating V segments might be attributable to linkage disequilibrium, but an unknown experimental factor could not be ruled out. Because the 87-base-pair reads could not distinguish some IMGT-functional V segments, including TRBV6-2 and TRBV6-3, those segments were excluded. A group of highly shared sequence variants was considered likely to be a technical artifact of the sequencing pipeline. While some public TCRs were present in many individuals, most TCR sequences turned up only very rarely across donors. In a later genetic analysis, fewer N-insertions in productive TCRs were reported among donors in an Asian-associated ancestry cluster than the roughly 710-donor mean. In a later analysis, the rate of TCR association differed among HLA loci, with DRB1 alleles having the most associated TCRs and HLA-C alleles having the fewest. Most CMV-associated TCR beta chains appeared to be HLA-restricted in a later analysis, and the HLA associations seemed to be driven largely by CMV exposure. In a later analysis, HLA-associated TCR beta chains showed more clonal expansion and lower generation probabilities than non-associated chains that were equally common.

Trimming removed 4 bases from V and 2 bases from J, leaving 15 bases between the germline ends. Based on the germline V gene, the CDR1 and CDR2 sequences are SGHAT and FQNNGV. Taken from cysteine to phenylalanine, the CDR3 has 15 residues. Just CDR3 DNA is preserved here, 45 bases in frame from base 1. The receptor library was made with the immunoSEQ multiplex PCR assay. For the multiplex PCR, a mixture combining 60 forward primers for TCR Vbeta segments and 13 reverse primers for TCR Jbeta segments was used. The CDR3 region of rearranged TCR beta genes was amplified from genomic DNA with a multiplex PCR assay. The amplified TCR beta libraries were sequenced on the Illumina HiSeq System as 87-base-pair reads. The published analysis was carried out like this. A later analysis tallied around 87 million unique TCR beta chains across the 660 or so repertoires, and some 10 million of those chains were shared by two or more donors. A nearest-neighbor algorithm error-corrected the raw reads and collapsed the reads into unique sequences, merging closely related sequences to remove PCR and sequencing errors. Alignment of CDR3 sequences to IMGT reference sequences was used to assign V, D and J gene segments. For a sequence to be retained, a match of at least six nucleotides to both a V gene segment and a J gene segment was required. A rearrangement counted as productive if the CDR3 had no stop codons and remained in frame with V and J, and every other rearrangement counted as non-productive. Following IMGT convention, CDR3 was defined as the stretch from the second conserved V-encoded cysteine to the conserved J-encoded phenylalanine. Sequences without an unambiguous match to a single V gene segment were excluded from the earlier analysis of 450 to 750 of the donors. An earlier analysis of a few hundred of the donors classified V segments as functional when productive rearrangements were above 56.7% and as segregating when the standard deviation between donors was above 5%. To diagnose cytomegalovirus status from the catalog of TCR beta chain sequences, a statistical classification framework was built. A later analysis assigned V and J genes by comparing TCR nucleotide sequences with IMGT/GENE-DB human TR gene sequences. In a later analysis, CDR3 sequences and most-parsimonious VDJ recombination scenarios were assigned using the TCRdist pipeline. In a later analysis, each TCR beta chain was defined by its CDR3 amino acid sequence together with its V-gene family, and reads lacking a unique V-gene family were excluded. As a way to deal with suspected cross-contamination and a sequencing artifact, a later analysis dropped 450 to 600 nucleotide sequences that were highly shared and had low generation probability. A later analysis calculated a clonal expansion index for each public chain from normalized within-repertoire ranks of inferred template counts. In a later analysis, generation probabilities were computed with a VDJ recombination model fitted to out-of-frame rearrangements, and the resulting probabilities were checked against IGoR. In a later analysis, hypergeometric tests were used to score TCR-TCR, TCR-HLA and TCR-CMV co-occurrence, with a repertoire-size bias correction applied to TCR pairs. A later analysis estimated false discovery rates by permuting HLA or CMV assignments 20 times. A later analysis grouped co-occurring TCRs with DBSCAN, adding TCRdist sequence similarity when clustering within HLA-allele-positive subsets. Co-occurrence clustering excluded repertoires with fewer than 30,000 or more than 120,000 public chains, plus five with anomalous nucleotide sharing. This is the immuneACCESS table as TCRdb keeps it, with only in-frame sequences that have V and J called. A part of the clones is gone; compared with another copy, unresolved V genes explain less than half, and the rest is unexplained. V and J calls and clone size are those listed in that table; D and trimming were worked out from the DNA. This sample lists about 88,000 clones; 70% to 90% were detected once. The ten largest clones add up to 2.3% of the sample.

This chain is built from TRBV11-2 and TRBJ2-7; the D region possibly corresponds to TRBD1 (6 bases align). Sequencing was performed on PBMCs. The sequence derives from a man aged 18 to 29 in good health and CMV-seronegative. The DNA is TGTGCCAGCAGCTCGGACAGAGGGTCCCCCTACGAGCAGTACTTC. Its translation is CASSSDRGSPYEQYF.